The 2 T cell receptor beta chains below all came from one sample that was sequenced in a study of spatial heterogeneity in lung cancer. Whole-study findings and limits: For expanded intratumoral alpha and beta TCRs, counts tracked tumor mutation counts.

Specified time point: sample taken at primary tumor resection. TCRdb itself ran the 5' RACE reads through MiXCR, one entry per CDR3 protein. The repertoire has 20,000 to 30,000 distinct CDR3 sequences, under 9.5% of them found once; the top ten carry roughly 8%. These receptors lack a known antigen. Sequenced material: lung tumor tissue, taken at surgery. The receptors come from a male donor with early-stage non-small cell lung cancer.

By proportion, this clonotype is medium-sized. The V gene is TRBV28, the J gene TRBJ2-3; 8 positions agree with TRBD2. Trimming cost V 5 bases and J 11 bases; bases outside gene matches: 15. CDR3 length equals 15 residues. In germline, CDR1 is MDHEN, CDR2 SYDVKM. The CDR3 loop reads CASSPTFPGLVRQYF. CDR3 nucleotides: TGTGCCAGCAGTCCCACCTTCCCGGGACTAGTCAGGCAGTATTTT.

The chain combines TRBV10-3 with TRBJ2-1; tentatively, D is TRBD1 (5 bases). CDR1 is ENHRY, CDR2 SYGVKD, per germline. This CDR3 is built from 16 residues. The V and J ends lost 3 bases and 2 bases respectively, with 14 bases between them. The CDR3 bases are TGTGCCATCAGTGAAGACAGACGACTCCCCTACAATGAGCAGTTCTTC. This translates into CAISEDRRLPYNEQFF.